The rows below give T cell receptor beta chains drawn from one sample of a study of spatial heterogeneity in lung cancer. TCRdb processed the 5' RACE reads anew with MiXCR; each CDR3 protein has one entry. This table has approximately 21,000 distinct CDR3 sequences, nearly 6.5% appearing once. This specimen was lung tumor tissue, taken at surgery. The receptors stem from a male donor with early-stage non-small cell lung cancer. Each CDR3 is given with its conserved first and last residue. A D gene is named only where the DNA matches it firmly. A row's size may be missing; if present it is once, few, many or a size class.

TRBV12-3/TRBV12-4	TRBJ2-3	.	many	TGTGCCAGCAGTTGGAGGGGAGATACGCAGTATTTT	CASSWRGDTQYF
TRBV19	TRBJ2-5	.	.	TGTGCCAGTATGGGCCCCAACCCGGGGGAGACCCAGTACTTC	CASMGPNPGETQYF
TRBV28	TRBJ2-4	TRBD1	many	TGTGCCAGCAGCCCCGACAGGGGCAAAAACATTCAGTACTTC	CASSPDRGKNIQYF
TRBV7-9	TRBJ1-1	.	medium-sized	TGTGCCAGCAGCTTGGCCGGGGCGAACACTGAAGCTTTCTTT	CASSLAGANTEAFF
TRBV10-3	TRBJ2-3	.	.	TGTGCCATCAGTGAATGGGAGATCACAGATACGCAGTATTTT	CAISEWEITDTQYF
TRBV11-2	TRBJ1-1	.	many	TGTGCCAGCAGCTGGGGGGAAAACACTGAAGCTTTCTTT	CASSWGENTEAFF
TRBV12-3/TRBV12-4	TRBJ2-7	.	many	TGTGCCAGCAGTTTAGCGGCCGGGGCGCCCTACGAGCAGTACTTC	CASSLAAGAPYEQYF
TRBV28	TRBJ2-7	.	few	TGTGCCAGCAGTCCCCTCACCTACGAGCAGTACTTC	CASSPLTYEQYF
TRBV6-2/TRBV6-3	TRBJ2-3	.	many	TGTGCCAGCAGTTACTGGGGGATGACAGATACGCAGTATTTT	CASSYWGMTDTQYF
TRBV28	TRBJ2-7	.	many	TGTGCCAGCAGTTTGGGGACCCGGCAGCCAATGTGGGATTACGAGCAGTACTTC	CASSLGTRQPMWDYEQYF
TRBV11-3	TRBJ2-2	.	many	TGTGCCAGCAGCTCGTACGGGTTTTTT	CASSSYGFF
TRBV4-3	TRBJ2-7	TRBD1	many	TGCGCCAGCAGCCAGACCGGGACAGGGGGCCGAGAGCAGTACTTC	CASSQTGTGGREQYF
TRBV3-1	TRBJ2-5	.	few	TGTGCCAGCAGCCAAATGACAGGCCAAGAGACCCAGTACTTC	CASSQMTGQETQYF
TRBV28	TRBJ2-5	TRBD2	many	TGTGCCAGCAGCCATAGCGGGGGGGCAGTGGTGGGAGAAGAGACCCAGTACTTC	CASSHSGGAVVGEETQYF
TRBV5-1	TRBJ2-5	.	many	TGCGCCAGCAGCTTGGGTGGGGCGAGCCTACAAGAGACCCAGTACTTC	CASSLGGASLQETQYF
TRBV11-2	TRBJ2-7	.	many	TGTGCCAGCAGCGACAGCGGGACAGCTGCCGTTAGGGAGCAGTACTTC	CASSDSGTAAVREQYF
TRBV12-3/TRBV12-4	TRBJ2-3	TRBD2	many	TGTGCCAGCAGAACCGGGACTACCGTTGGAGATACGCAGTATTTT	CASRTGTTVGDTQYF
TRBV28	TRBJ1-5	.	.	TGTGCCAGCAGGGGGAGGGTTCGCAATCAGCCCCAGCATTTT	CASRGRVRNQPQHF
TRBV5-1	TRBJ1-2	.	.	TGCGCCAGCAGCTTGAGTCCTTTTTATGGCTACACCTTC	CASSLSPFYGYTF
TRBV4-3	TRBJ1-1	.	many	TGCGCCAGCAGGGGACTTATGAACACTGAAGCTTTCTTT	CASRGLMNTEAFF
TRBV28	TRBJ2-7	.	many	TGTGCCAGCAGTGGGTGGATCCGGAACGCTCGGGAGCAGTACTTC	CASSGWIRNAREQYF
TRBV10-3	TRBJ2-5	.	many	TGTGCCATCAGTGACGGCACCGGGACCGGAGAGACCCAGTACTTC	CAISDGTGTGETQYF
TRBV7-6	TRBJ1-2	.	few	TGTGCCAGCAGCTTAAACCGGGCTACTTATGGCTACACCTTC	CASSLNRATYGYTF
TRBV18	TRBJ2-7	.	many	TGTGCCAGCTCACCTACCGGTACCTCCTACGAGCAGTACTTC	CASSPTGTSYEQYF
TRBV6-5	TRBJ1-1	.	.	TGTGCCAGCAGTTCCAAACAGGGACGGGACACTGAAGCTTTCTTT	CASSSKQGRDTEAFF
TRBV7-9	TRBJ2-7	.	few	TGTGCCAGCAGCTTGGCTGAGAACTACGAGCAGTACTTC	CASSLAENYEQYF
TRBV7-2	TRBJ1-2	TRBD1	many	TGTGCCAGCAGCTCGGACAGGGGGAACTATGGCTACACCTTC	CASSSDRGNYGYTF
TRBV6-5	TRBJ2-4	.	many	TGTGCCAGCAGACCCGACCGTAGAGCCAAAAACATTCAGTACTTC	CASRPDRRAKNIQYF
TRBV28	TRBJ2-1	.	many	TGTGCCAGCAGAACCGACGGGGTCTCCTACAATGAGCAGTTCTTC	CASRTDGVSYNEQFF
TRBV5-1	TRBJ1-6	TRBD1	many	TGCGCCAGCTGGGACAGGCCGAATTCACCCCTCCACTTT	CASWDRPNSPLHF
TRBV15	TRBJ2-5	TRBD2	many	TGTGCCACCAGAGACGGGGGGTCGGAGACCCAGTACTTC	CATRDGGSETQYF
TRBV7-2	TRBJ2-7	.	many	TGTGCCAGCAGCTTAGGGGGACTTTCCTACGAGCAGTACTTC	CASSLGGLSYEQYF
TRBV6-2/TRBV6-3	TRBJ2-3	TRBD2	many	TGTGCCAGCAGTTACTCGGGACTAGCGGGCCTCGAAGATACGCAGTATTTT	CASSYSGLAGLEDTQYF
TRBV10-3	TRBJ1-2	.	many	TGTGCCATCAGTGGACCCGGGTCCTACGGCTACACCTTC	CAISGPGSYGYTF
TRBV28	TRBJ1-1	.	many	TGTGCCAGCATCCCGGGGGCCGGGGACACTGAAGCTTTCTTT	CASIPGAGDTEAFF
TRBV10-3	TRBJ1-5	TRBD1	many	TGTGCCATCGGGACAGAGAATCAGCCCCAGCATTTT	CAIGTENQPQHF
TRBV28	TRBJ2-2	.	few	TGTGCCGGGAGGGACACCTTGAACACCGGGGAGCTGTTTTTT	CAGRDTLNTGELFF
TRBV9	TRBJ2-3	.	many	TGTGCCAGCAGCGTGAGGCGAGATACGCAGTATTTT	CASSVRRDTQYF
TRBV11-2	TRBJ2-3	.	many	TGTGCCAGCAGCTTAGGAGAGAGGAGTTGGACAGATACGCAGTATTTT	CASSLGERSWTDTQYF
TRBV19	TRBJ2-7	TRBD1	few	TGTGCCAGTAGTACCGGACAGGGGGCTTCCTACGAGCAGTACTTC	CASSTGQGASYEQYF
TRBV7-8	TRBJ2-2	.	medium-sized	TGTGCCAGCAGCTTAGGGCAGGCCAACACCGGGGAGCTGTTTTTT	CASSLGQANTGELFF
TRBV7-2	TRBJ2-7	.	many	TGTGCCAGCAGCTCTACCGGGGGACGGAACTACGAGCAGTACTTC	CASSSTGGRNYEQYF
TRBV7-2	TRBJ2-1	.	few	TGTGCCAGCAGCTTTCGGTACAATGAGCAGTTCTTC	CASSFRYNEQFF
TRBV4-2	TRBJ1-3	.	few	TGTGCCAGCAGCTCCCCGGGAAAACTCTCTGGAAACACCATATATTTT	CASSSPGKLSGNTIYF
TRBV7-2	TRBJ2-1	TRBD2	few	TGTGCCAGCAGCTCAGCGGGAGGGATTGTCAATGAGCAGTTCTTC	CASSSAGGIVNEQFF
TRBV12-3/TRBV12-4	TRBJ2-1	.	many	TGTGCCAGCAGTTTTACAGCTTCCAATGAGCAGTTCTTC	CASSFTASNEQFF
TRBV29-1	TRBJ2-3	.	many	TGCAGCGTTGAACCACCAGGGGCAGATACGCAGTATTTT	CSVEPPGADTQYF
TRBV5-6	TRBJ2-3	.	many	TGTGCCAGCAGCTCCGGACACCTTAGCACAGATACGCAGTATTTT	CASSSGHLSTDTQYF
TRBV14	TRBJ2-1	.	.	TGTGCCAGCAGCCATCTTCGGGAGTTTGGTGAGCAGTTCTTC	CASSHLREFGEQFF
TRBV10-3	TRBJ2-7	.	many	TGTGCCATCAGTGAGTCGACGCAAATCTCAACCTACGAGCAGTACTTC	CAISESTQISTYEQYF